Below are 12 T cell receptor beta chains sequenced from a single sample in a study of T cell responses to AZD1222 COVID-19 vaccine. Some clones are missing from TCRdb's copy, which holds only in-frame ones; the method was immunoSEQ multiplex PCR. Of 150,000 or so clones listed, 85% to 95% are singletons. The input for sequencing was peripheral blood, taken on day 0 of AZD1222 vaccination. Receptors originate from an adult in good health.

The rearrangement joins TRBV3-1 (or the pseudogene TRBV3-2) to TRBJ1-1, with TRBD1 as a possible D gene (6 bases). The CDR3 consists of 12 residues. Deletions cut 1 base from V and 8 bases from J, with 8 bases between. Germline V gene lookup returns CDR1 LGHDT and CDR2 YNNKEL (reference sequence). The CDR3 loop is CASSQADREAFF. The CDR3 DNA sequence: TGTGCCAGCAGCCAAGCCGACAGGGAAGCTTTCTTT.

The V and J genes are TRBV5-4 and TRBJ2-1; TRBD2 is a possible D gene (7 bases). V was clipped by 4 bases and J by 8 bases, with 16 bases between them. The CDR3 loop spans 14 amino acids. CDR1 and CDR2 (germline): SGHNT, YYREEE (reference sequence). CDR3 DNA sequence: TGTGCCAGCAGCCCAAGTGGGGGGGCCGATGAGCAGTTCTTC. Protein: CASSPSGGADEQFF.

This clone was recorded only once. The CDR3 spells CASSHERGGRGETQYF. The CDR3 DNA reads TGTGCCAGCAGCCATGAGCGGGGGGGACGTGGAGAGACCCAGTACTTC. The V and J genes are TRBV4-2 and TRBJ2-5; 10 bases line up with TRBD2. The CDR3 has 16 amino acids. The germline CDR1 and CDR2 sequences are LGHNA and YNFKEQ. The trim removed 3 bases at V and 4 bases at J, leaving 8 bases unmatched.

This rearrangement joins TRBV4-2 to TRBJ1-6; no clear D gene. CDR3 length: 16 residues. Trimming pared 1 base from V and 6 bases from J, leaving 13 bases between. Germline V gene lookup returns CDR1 LGHNA and CDR2 YNFKEQ. CDR3 protein: CASSQAHGSSNSPLHF. CDR3 nucleotide sequence: TGTGCCAGCAGCCAAGCCCACGGCAGTTCTAATTCACCCCTCCACTTT.

As regards this clone: Other DNA sequences in the same sample also yield this CDR3. V usage is TRBV19 and J usage is TRBJ2-5; D not resolved. Deletions cut 5 bases from V and 0 bases from J, with 7 bases between. CDR1 and CDR2 (germline): LNHDA, SQIVND (reference sequence). The length of the CDR3 is 13 residues. CDR3 protein: CASSRADQETQYF. For the CDR3, the DNA is TGTGCCAGTAGTCGGGCAGACCAAGAGACCCAGTACTTC.

V gene TRBV11-2 combines with J gene TRBJ1-2, with D unresolved. CDR3 length equals 13 residues. CDR1 is SGHAT and CDR2 is FQNNGV in the germline V gene. Deletions cut 1 base from V and 4 bases from J, with 7 bases between. DNA for the CDR3: TGTGCCAGCAGCTTAGGGAGGCCCTATGGCTACACCTTC. Translation gives CASSLGRPYGYTF.

The gene calls are TRBV7-8 and TRBJ2-1, with a weak D call TRBD2 (6 bases). V was shortened by 8 bases and J by 0 bases, with 14 bases between the two germline ends. Germline CDR1 is SGHVS and CDR2 is FQNEAQ. The CDR3 runs to 15 residues. The CDR3 sequence is CASYTRGSSYNEQFF. CDR3 nucleotide sequence: TGTGCCAGCTACACCCGGGGGAGCTCCTACAATGAGCAGTTCTTC.

The chain carries TRBV2 and TRBJ2-3, with 7 bases that match TRBD1. The CDR3 spans 17 residues. CDR1 SNHLY and CDR2 FYNNEI come from the germline V gene. The ends lost 5 bases at V and 2 bases at J; junction bases unmatched: 13. The CDR3 sequence is CASSKQRQGEYTDTQYF. CDR3 nucleotides: TGTGCCAGCAGTAAACAACGACAGGGAGAATACACAGATACGCAGTATTTT.

This rearrangement joins TRBV6-5 to TRBJ1-1; D call uncertain. The CDR3 extends over 14 amino acids. Trimming took 0 bases from V and 7 from J, leaving 12 bases between them. Per germline, CDR1 MNHEY and CDR2 SVGAGI. The CDR3 DNA follows: TGTGCCAGCAGTTACTCAGAAGCGTATGATGAAGCTTTCTTT. Protein sequence: CASSYSEAYDEAFF.

This clone came up once. This sequence joins TRBV12-3 or TRBV12-4 and TRBJ1-4; perhaps TRBD1 as D (5 bases). This CDR3 contains 13 residues. Trimming shortened V by 6 bases and J by 5 bases, and 10 bases separated the two germline ends. In DNA, the CDR3 is TGTGCCAGCAGCTGGGACGGGAATGAAAAACTGTTTTTT. This codes for CASSWDGNEKLFF.

In the case of this clone: The sample has other DNA sequences that encode this CDR3 too. The J gene is TRBJ1-5, the V gene TRBV5-1; D not certain. Germline V gene lookup returns CDR1 SGHRS and CDR2 YFSETQ. The ends were cut back, 0 bases at V and 5 bases at J, with 6 bases in the middle. There are 13 residues in the CDR3. The CDR3 nucleotides are TGCGCCAGCAGCTTGGGAAGAGATCAGCCCCAGCATTTT. Its protein product is CASSLGRDQPQHF.

V and J are TRBV6-6 and TRBJ1-2; TRBD1 is a possible D gene (6 bases). The CDR3 is 14 amino acids. The V gene's germline CDR1 is MNHNY and CDR2 SVGAGI (reference sequence). Deletions cut 3 bases from V and 1 base from J, with 9 bases between. CDR3 in amino acids: CASSYEGGNYGYTF. In DNA form, the CDR3 reads TGTGCCAGCAGTTATGAGGGGGGTAACTATGGCTACACCTTC.